Below, 21 T cell receptor beta chains from the same sample are listed, as sequenced in a study of vaccination and CD4 T cells after COVID-19. Their antigen targets remain unknown. The assay that was used to sequence DNA from cultured CD4+ T cells was the Oncomine TCR Beta short-read assay. One entry per CDR3 protein results from TCRdb running MiXCR on the PCR reads. The sample includes 7,000 or so distinct CDR3 sequences, about 38% seen only once; the top ten take roughly a third. Indicated treatment: roughly 10-day PBMC culture with coronavirus spike peptide pools or control peptides (ViraFEST assay). Gathered ahead of the COVID-19 pandemic (2011-2018) were the CD4+ T cells of the unexposed donor. The sample consisted of CD4+ T cells from blood, cultured in vitro. The receptors stem from a human donor in good health.

The V gene is TRBV5-1, the J gene TRBJ1-1; D unclear. CDR1 is SGHRS, CDR2 YFSETQ, per germline. Trimming removed 3 bases from V and 3 bases from J, with 6 bases in between. CDR3 size: 12 residues. The CDR3 reads CASSWSDTEAFF. CDR3 nucleotides: TGCGCCAGCAGCTGGAGTGACACTGAAGCTTTCTTT.

The chain employs TRBV27 and TRBJ2-7; 7 bases fit TRBD2. Unmatched junction bases numbered 4, after V lost 5 bases and J lost 0 bases. The germline V gene has CDR1 MNHEY and CDR2 SMNVEV (reference sequence). This CDR3 has 14 residues. CDR3: CASSRGGSSYEQYF. CDR3 coding DNA: TGTGCCAGCAGTAGGGGAGGGAGCTCCTACGAGCAGTACTTC.

This clonotype turned up a few times. This sequence joins TRBV6-4 and TRBJ1-5; D call uncertain. The CDR3 covers 13 residues. Germline V gene data show CDR1 as MRHNA and CDR2 as SNTAGT. V dropped 4 bases and J dropped 5 bases, with 9 bases sitting between them. Written as DNA, the CDR3 is TGTGCCAGCAGTGTTGGCGAGGATCAGCCCCAGCATTTT. Translation gives CASSVGEDQPQHF.

V is TRBV11-1 and J is TRBJ2-2; D tentatively reads TRBD1 or TRBD2 (7 bases each). The V end was cut by 5 bases, the J end by 5 bases, with 12 bases between. Germline CDR1 and CDR2: SGHAT and FQDESV (reference sequence). CDR3 length: 14 amino acids. The DNA for the CDR3 is TGTGCCAGCAGCAGCCAGGGGGGGACCGGGGAGCTGTTTTTT. Residues: CASSSQGGTGELFF. Based on the CDR3 plus reference TRBV11-1 and TRBJ2-2, the full variable domain is EAEVAQSPRYKITEKSQAVAFWCDPISGHATLYWYRQILGQGPELLVQFQDESVVDDSQLPKDRFSAERLKGVDSTLKIQPAELGDSAMYLCASSSQGGTGELFFGEGSRLTVL.

The J gene is TRBJ2-7, the V gene TRBV7-3; the D is unclear. This CDR3 has 13 residues. V lost 0 bases and J 1 base, leaving 4 bases between the germline ends. Germline assignment: CDR1 SGHTA and CDR2 FQGTGA. CDR3 nucleotides: TGTGCCAGCAGCTTAACGCCTTCCTACGAGCAGTACTTC. Protein sequence: CASSLTPSYEQYF.

This sequence joins TRBV6-1 and TRBJ2-2; possible D gene TRBD1, 6 bases. CDR3 length: 16 residues. Germline V gene lookup returns CDR1 MNHNS and CDR2 SASEGT. Trimming removed 4 bases at V and 6 bases at J, with 18 bases between. The chain's CDR3 is CASSGRQVEVAGELFF. DNA of the CDR3: TGTGCCAGCAGTGGACGACAGGTAGAGGTAGCCGGGGAGCTGTTTTTT.

The chain has TRBV6-1 and TRBJ2-5; 9 bases are a match to TRBD2. The V gene's germline CDR1 is MNHNS and CDR2 SASEGT. Unmatched junction bases numbered 11, after V lost 6 bases and J lost 6 bases. CDR3 length: 15 amino acids. The CDR3 nucleotides read TGTGCCAGCAGCACATCCGCGGGGGGGTTTCAGACCCAGTACTTC. Translation gives CASSTSAGGFQTQYF.

The table lists this clonotype with a few counts. This chain uses TRBV7-9 with TRBJ2-6; 8 positions match TRBD1. CDR1 is SEHNR and CDR2 is FQNEAQ in the germline V gene (reference sequence). CDR3 length: 15 residues. The V gene end was trimmed by 5 bases and the J gene end by 4 bases; junction bases not matched to a gene: 4. CDR3 region: CASSRQGLGANVLTF. The CDR3 nucleotides are TGTGCCAGCAGCCGACAGGGGTTAGGGGCCAACGTCCTGACTTTC.

V usage is TRBV6-1 and J usage is TRBJ1-3; 7 bases align to TRBD1. Germline CDR1 and CDR2: MNHNS and SASEGT. This CDR3 comprises 13 residues. V trimming: 8 bases; J trimming: 0 bases; junction bases outside the gene matches: 1. As DNA, the CDR3 is TGTGCCAGCTCAGGGGGCTCTGGAAACACCATATATTTT. Its protein product is CASSGGSGNTIYF.

The rearrangement joins TRBV6-5 to TRBJ2-7; tentative D call: TRBD1 (5 bases). The CDR3 has 14 amino acids. The ends were cut back, 4 bases at V and 2 bases at J, with 12 bases in the middle. In germline, CDR1 is MNHEY, CDR2 SVGAGI. The CDR3 spells CASSSVTVPYEQYF. The CDR3 DNA is TGTGCCAGCAGTTCCGTGACAGTACCCTACGAGCAGTACTTC.

The J gene is TRBJ1-1, the V gene TRBV7-3; no definite D call. Germline CDR1 is SGHTA and CDR2 is FQGTGA. The V gene lost 7 bases and the J gene lost 1 base, with 13 bases spanning the gap. This CDR3 has 14 amino acids. For the CDR3, the DNA is TGTGCCAGCATAGAGGGAGGAGAGAACACTGAAGCTTTCTTT. Protein sequence: CASIEGGENTEAFF.

This clonotype has more than one count but fewer than ten. The chain links TRBV2 to TRBJ2-3; tentatively, D is TRBD1 (5 bases). Germline CDR1 reads SNHLY; CDR2 reads FYNNEI. This CDR3 contains 14 residues. The V gene lost 3 bases and the J gene lost 1 base, with 8 bases spanning the gap. The CDR3 here is CASSDRARTDTQYF. The DNA of the CDR3 is TGTGCCAGCAGTGACAGGGCGCGCACAGATACGCAGTATTTT.

The V and J genes are TRBV6-1 and TRBJ2-3; D is undetermined. Germline V CDR1 and CDR2: MNHNS, SASEGT. Trimming shortened V by 3 bases and J by 2 bases, and 3 bases separated the two germline ends. This CDR3 comprises 12 residues. CDR3 DNA: TGTGCCAGCAGTGACTACACAGATACGCAGTATTTT. It is translated as CASSDYTDTQYF.

The chain couples TRBV6-5 to TRBJ2-2; the D call may be TRBD1 or TRBD2 (5 bases each). The CDR3 length is 16 residues. Germline V gene data show CDR1 as MNHEY and CDR2 as SVGAGI. Trimming removed 4 bases at V and 4 bases at J, with 16 bases between. The CDR3 reads CASSSPGDRRTGELFF. The CDR3 nucleotides are TGTGCCAGCAGTTCCCCCGGGGACCGACGCACCGGGGAGCTGTTTTTT.

The rearrangement joins TRBV6-1 to TRBJ2-7; 7 nucleotides agree with TRBD1. The CDR3 loop spans 13 amino acids. CDR1 and CDR2 (germline): MNHNS, SASEGT. The J segment lost 1 base and the V segment lost 4 bases, leaving 1 base of the junction unmatched. The CDR3 bases are TGTGCCAGCAGTGGGGACAGATCCTACGAGCAGTACTTC. This translates into CASSGDRSYEQYF.

In this sample, this clonotype turned up once. V usage is TRBV7-9 and J usage is TRBJ2-3; 10 nucleotides align to TRBD1. Trimming at V came to 2 bases and at J to 2 bases, leaving 10 bases not matched to a gene. In germline, CDR1 is SEHNR, CDR2 FQNEAQ (reference sequence). The CDR3 is made up of 18 amino acids. The CDR3 spells CASSLQVGQGMSTDTQYF. The CDR3 DNA reads as TGTGCCAGCAGCTTACAAGTGGGACAGGGGATGTCCACAGATACGCAGTATTTT.

This clonotype was counted once. V is TRBV12-3 or TRBV12-4 and J is TRBJ2-5; TRBD2 matches at 8 bases. This CDR3 region has 14 residues. Unmatched junction bases numbered 7, after V lost 5 bases and J lost 5 bases. CDR3: CASSPGGGRETQYF. CDR3 nucleotide sequence: TGTGCCAGCAGTCCGGGGGGCGGGAGGGAGACCCAGTACTTC.

This chain uses TRBV6-1 with TRBJ1-2; 9 bases align to TRBD1. Germline loops: CDR1 MNHNS, CDR2 SASEGT. V dropped 8 bases and J dropped 3; count of bases not matched to a gene: 10. CDR3 size: 15 residues. The CDR3 DNA is TGTGCCAGCGCCACCTCGGACAGGGGACACTATGGCTACACCTTC. Translating gives CASATSDRGHYGYTF.

The chain uses TRBV27 and TRBJ2-7, with D perhaps matching TRBD2 (6 bases). CDR1 is MNHEY, CDR2 SMNVEV, per germline (reference sequence). Deletions cut 4 bases from V and 3 bases from J, with 10 bases between. This CDR3 has 13 amino acids. CDR3 residues: CASSWGVSYEQYF. The CDR3 nucleotides are TGTGCCAGCAGTTGGGGGGTTAGCTACGAGCAGTACTTC.

The chain uses TRBV25-1 and TRBJ1-2; D is undetermined. V dropped 4 bases and J dropped 7 bases, with 10 bases sitting between them. This CDR3 is 12 amino acids long. The germline gives CDR1 MGHDK, CDR2 SYGVNS. The CDR3 reads CASSAEVSGYTF. The CDR3 DNA reads as TGTGCCAGCAGTGCAGAGGTTTCTGGCTACACCTTC.

The CDR3 DNA sequence: TGCAGTGCTAGAGAGTCAGGGGCTCTGAGCTATGGCTACACCTTC. Translated: CSARESGALSYGYTF. The V gene is TRBV20-1, the J gene TRBJ1-2; D possibly corresponds to TRBD1 (6 bases). The ends were cut back, 0 bases at V and 4 bases at J, with 15 bases in the middle. The germline V gene encodes CDR1 DFQATT and CDR2 SNEGSKA (reference sequence). CDR3 length: 15 residues.